The source of this TCR beta chain is a study of blood T cell repertoires in COVID-19. Germline CDR1 LGHDT, CDR2 YNNKEL (reference sequence). This CDR3 is 14 amino acids long. Trimming took 4 bases from V and 1 from J, leaving 8 bases between them. Assay: immunoSEQ multiplex PCR; the TCRdb copy retains only in-frame clones and omits some. The data hold 200,000 to 250,000 clones, with around 83% observed a single time. The sequencing input was peripheral blood. The TCR comes from a woman of 80 years or more with COVID-19, enrolled during active disease. V gene TRBV3-1 (or the pseudogene TRBV3-2) combines with J gene TRBJ2-1; D gene uncertain. The CDR3 DNA reads TGTGCCAGCAGCCCCCTAGAGTCCTACAATGAGCAGTTCTTC. Translating it yields CASSPLESYNEQFF.